This T cell receptor beta chain emerged from a study of OX40 agonist ivuxolimab in advanced cancers. In the study overall: Prior checkpoint blockade (anti-PD-1, anti-PD-L1 or anti-CTLA-4) was permitted; roughly 40% had it.

Germline lookup yields CDR1 KGHSH and CDR2 LQKENI. V shed 1 base and J shed 0 bases, with 3 bases lying between them. The CDR3 contains 14 residues. The data were produced by immunoSEQ multiplex PCR, yet TCRdb's version contains in-frame clones alone and is incomplete. There are 100,000 or so clones in the sample; 95% to 96% occur only once, and around 2% lies in the top ten. This chain connects TRBV18 to TRBJ2-2; D remains ambiguous. The sample was CD4+ or CD8+ T cells sorted from blood, taken in a trial of the OX40 agonist ivuxolimab. This clonotype originated in an adult with an advanced solid tumor such as melanoma, head and neck, liver or kidney cancer. CDR3 residues: CASSPQPNTGELFF. In DNA, the CDR3 is TGTGCCAGCTCACCACAACCGAACACCGGGGAGCTGTTTTTT.